Included here is one T cell receptor (beta chain) sequence, with context. Its target is unknown. Data came from immunoSEQ multiplex PCR; TCRdb stores just in-frame clones and leaves some out. The table lists 92,000 or so clones, more than 65% of them singletons, with 5.3% in the top ten. This specimen belongs to a study of a mutant IDH1 vaccine in newly diagnosed glioma. The CDR3 has 13 residues. V shed 9 bases and J shed 2 bases, with 14 bases lying between them. Germline-derived CDR1 and CDR2 are MNHNS and SASEGT. Time point given: baseline, week 1 (first vaccination visit). The treatment here: pre-vaccination baseline after standard-of-care therapy. Study results and limitations: Pseudoprogression showed no apparent link to changes in top peripheral T cell clonotypes.

The input for sequencing was PBMCs, taken from a glioma patient treated with radiotherapy, temozolomide or both. The V gene is TRBV6-1, the J gene TRBJ2-7; unclear D gene. The receptor was derived from a man in his forties with glioma. Some clones in this sample may be carry-over from other donors' samples. DNA of the CDR3: TGTGCCAGTCTCGTAGACCTAACCTACGAGCAGTACTTC. Translating it yields CASLVDLTYEQYF.